The clone carrying this TCR beta chain was seen only a few times. Its antigen is still unknown. Individual cDNA molecules were tagged with unique molecular identifiers. Via MiXCR, TCRdb re-called the 5' RACE reads, giving one row per CDR3 protein. The sample yields about 110,000 distinct CDR3 sequences, 9.5% to 13% seen once. The sample originates from a study of early T cells in non-severe SARS-CoV-2 infection. On the study more broadly: The input, bulk RNA from unsorted whole blood, was sequenced, and chains were unpaired. Notes on the study in general: Matching against VDJdb likely underestimated virus-specific expansions, favoring anti-spike CD8.

The CDR3 loop spans 12 amino acids. V lost 4 bases and J 8 bases, leaving 9 bases between the germline ends. Germline V gene lookup returns CDR1 SGHRS and CDR2 YFSETQ. This rearrangement joins TRBV5-1 to TRBJ2-2; D perhaps matches TRBD1 (5 bases). Input material: whole blood. The TCR comes from an adult who was a healthcare worker with PCR-confirmed SARS-CoV-2 infection or an uninfected control (not recorded which). This CDR3 is CASSNQGGELFF. CDR3 in DNA: TGCGCCAGCAGCAACCAGGGAGGGGAGCTGTTTTTT. The full variable domain, in which reference TRBV5-1 and TRBJ2-2 provide the parts outside the CDR3, is KAGVTQTPRYLIKTRGQQVTLSCSPISGHRSVSWYQQTPGQGLQFLFEYFSETQRNKGNFPGRFSGRQFSNSRSEMNVSTLELGDSALYLCASSNQGGELFFGEGSRLTVL.